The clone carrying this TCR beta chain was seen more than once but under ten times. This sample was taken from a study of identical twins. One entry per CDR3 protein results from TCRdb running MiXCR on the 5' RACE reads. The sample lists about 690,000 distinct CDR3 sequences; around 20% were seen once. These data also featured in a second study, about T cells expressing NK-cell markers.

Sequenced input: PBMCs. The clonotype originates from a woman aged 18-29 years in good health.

The DNA of the CDR3 is TGTGCCAGCAGAGAATCCGACCGGGAGCTGTTTTTT. Its translation: CASRESDRELFF. V gene TRBV6-6 combines with J gene TRBJ2-2, with unresolved D. Germline CDR1 MNHNY, CDR2 SVGAGI (reference sequence). V was clipped by 6 bases and J by 9 bases, with 11 bases between them. There are 12 residues in the CDR3.